Sequencing of this T cell receptor (beta chain) was carried out in a study of T cell repertoires in cytomegalovirus infection. Concerning this clonotype: Its antigen remains unknown.

TCRdb re-called the reads with MiXCR, one entry per CDR3 protein. The data contain some 350,000 distinct CDR3 sequences, about 28% of them seen just once; the ten biggest clones take up around 18%. This CDR3 spans 20 amino acids. Germline CDR1 reads MNHEY; CDR2 reads SVGAGI. V gave up 6 bases and J gave up 2 bases, with 31 bases separating them. The chain employs TRBV6-5 and TRBJ2-5, with D possibly being TRBD1 (5 bases). Sequences were derived from cultured PBMCs, sampled from culture after CMV antigen stimulation. This clonotype originated in a human donor in good health (CMV status not recorded). Some clones in this sample may be carry-over from other donors' samples. The CDR3 region is CASSLKPQGWTQNLQETQYF. DNA for the CDR3: TGTGCCAGCAGCCTAAAGCCCCAGGGTTGGACCCAGAATCTGCAAGAGACCCAGTACTTC.